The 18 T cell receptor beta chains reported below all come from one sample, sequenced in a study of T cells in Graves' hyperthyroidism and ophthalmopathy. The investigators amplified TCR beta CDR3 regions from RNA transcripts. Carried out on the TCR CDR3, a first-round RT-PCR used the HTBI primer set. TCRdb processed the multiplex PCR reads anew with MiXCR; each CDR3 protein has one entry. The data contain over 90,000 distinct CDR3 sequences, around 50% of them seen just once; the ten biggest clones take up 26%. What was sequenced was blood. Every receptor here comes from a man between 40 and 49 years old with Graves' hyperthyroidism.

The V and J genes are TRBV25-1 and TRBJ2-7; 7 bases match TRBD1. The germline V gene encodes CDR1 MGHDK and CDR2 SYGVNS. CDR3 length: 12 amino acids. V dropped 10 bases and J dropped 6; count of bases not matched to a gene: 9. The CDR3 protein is CAMTGFSREQYF. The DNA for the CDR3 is TGTGCCATGACAGGGTTCTCACGCGAGCAGTACTTC.

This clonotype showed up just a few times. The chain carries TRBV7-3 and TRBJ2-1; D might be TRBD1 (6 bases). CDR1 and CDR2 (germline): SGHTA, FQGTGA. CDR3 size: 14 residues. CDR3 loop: CARGHPQGYNEQFF. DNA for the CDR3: TGTGCTAGAGGGCACCCCCAGGGGTACAATGAGCAGTTCTTC.

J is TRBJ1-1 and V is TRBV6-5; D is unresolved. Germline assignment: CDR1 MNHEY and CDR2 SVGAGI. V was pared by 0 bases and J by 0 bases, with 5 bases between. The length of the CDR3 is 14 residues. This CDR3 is CASSYSWMNTEAFF. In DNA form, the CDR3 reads TGTGCCAGCAGTTACTCGTGGATGAACACTGAAGCTTTCTTT.

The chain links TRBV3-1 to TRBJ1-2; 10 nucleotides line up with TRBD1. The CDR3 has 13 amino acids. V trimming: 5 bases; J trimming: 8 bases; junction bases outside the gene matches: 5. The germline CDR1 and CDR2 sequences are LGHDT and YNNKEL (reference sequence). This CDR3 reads CASSCGTGEGYTF. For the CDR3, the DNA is TGTGCCAGCAGCTGCGGGACAGGGGAGGGCTACACCTTC. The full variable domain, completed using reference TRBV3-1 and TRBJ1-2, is DTAVSQTPKYLVTQMGNDKSIKCEQNLGHDTMYWYKQDSKKFLKIMFSYNNKELIINETVPNRFSPKSPDKAHLNLHINSLELGDSAVYFCASSCGTGEGYTFGSGTRLTVV.

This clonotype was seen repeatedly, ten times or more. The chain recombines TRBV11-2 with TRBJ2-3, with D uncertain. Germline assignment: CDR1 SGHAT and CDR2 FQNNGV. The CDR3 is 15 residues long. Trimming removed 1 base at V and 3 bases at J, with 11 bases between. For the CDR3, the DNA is TGTGCCAGCAGCTTAGCAGCATCAGTAACAGATACGCAGTATTTT. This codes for CASSLAASVTDTQYF.

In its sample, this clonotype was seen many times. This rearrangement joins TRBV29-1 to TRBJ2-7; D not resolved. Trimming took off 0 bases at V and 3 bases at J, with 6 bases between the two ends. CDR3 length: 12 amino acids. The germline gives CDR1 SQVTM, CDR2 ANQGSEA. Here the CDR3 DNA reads TGCAGCGTTGAAGATAAGGTCTACGAGCAGTACTTC. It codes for CSVEDKVYEQYF.

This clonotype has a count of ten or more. CDR3: CASSQERSYEQYF. The DNA for the CDR3 is TGCGCCAGCAGCCAAGAGAGGTCGTACGAGCAGTACTTC. The genes are TRBV4-3 and TRBJ2-7; D remains unclear. The CDR3 covers 13 residues. Germline V lookup: CDR1 LGHNA, CDR2 YSLEER. V lost 0 bases and J 4 bases, leaving 7 bases between the germline ends.

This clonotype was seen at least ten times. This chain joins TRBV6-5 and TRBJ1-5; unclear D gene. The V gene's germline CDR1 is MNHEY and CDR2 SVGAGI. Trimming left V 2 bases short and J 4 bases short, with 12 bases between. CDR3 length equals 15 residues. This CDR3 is CASSYDRAGNQPQHF. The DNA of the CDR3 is TGTGCCAGCAGTTACGACCGGGCTGGGAATCAGCCCCAGCATTTT.

The CDR3 DNA sequence: TGTGCCAGCAGCCAAGGGCGGAACTCCTACGAGCAGTACTTC. Protein product: CASSQGRNSYEQYF. This chain connects TRBV14 to TRBJ2-7; D gene unclear. The CDR3 sequence is 14 residues long. V shed 1 base and J shed 0 bases, with 7 bases lying between them. CDR1 is SGHDN, CDR2 FVKESK, per germline.

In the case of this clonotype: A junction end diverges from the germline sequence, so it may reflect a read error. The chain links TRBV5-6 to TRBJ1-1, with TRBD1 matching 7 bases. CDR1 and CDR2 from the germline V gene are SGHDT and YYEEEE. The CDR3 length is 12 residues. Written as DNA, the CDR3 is TGTGCCAGCAGCTCCGGCGGGACAGAAGCTTCCTTT. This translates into CASSSGGTEASF.

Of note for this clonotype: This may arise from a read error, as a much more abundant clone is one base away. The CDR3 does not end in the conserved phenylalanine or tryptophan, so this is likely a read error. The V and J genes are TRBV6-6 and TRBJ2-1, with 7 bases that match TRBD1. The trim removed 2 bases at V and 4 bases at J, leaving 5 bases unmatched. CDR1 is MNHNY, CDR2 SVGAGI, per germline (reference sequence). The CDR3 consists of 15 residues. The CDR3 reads CASSYGQGEYNEQFL. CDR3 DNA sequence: TGTGCCAGCAGTTACGGCCAGGGGGAATACAATGAGCAGTTCCTC.

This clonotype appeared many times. CDR3 in amino acids: CASSLEGSGDTQYF. CDR3 nucleotide sequence: TGCGCCAGCAGCTTGGAGGGTTCGGGAGATACGCAGTATTTT. The V and J genes are TRBV5-1 and TRBJ2-3; no clear D. Germline V CDR1 and CDR2: SGHRS, YFSETQ. The V end lost 0 bases, the J end lost 5 bases, and 10 bases lay between the germline ends. The CDR3 sequence is 14 residues long.

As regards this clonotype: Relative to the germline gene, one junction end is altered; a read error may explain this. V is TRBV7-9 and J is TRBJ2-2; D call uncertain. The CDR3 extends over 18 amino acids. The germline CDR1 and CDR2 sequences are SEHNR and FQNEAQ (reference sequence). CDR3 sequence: CASSQESPSNHRDGELFF. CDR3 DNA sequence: TGCGCCAGCAGCCAAGAGTCACCCTCTAACCACAGAGACGGGGAGCTGTTTTTT.

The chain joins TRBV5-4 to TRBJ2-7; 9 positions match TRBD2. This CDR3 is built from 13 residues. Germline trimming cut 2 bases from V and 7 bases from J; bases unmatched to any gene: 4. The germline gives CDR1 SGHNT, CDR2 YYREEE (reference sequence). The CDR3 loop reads CASSFSGRREQYF. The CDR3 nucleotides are TGTGCCAGCAGCTTCAGCGGGAGGCGTGAGCAGTACTTC.

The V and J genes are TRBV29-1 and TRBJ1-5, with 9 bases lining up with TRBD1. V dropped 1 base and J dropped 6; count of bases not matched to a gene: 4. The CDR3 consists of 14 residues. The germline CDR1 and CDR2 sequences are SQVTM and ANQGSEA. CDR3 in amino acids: CSVEAGTGLQPQHF. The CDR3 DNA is TGCAGCGTTGAAGCCGGGACAGGGCTTCAGCCCCAGCATTTT. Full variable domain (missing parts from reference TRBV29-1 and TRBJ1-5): SAVISQKPSRDICQRGTSLTIQCQVDSQVTMMFWYRQQPGQSLTLIATANQGSEATYESGFVIDKFPISRPNLTFSTLTVSNMSPEDSSIYLCSVEAGTGLQPQHFGDGTRLSIL.

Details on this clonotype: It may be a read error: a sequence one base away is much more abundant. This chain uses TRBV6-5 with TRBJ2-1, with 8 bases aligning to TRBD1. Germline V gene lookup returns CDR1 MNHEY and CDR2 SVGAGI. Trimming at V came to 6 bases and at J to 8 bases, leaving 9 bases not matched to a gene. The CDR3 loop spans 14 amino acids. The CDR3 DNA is TGTGCCAGCAGAGAACGGGACAGGTACGATGAGCAGTTCTTC. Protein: CASRERDRYDEQFF.

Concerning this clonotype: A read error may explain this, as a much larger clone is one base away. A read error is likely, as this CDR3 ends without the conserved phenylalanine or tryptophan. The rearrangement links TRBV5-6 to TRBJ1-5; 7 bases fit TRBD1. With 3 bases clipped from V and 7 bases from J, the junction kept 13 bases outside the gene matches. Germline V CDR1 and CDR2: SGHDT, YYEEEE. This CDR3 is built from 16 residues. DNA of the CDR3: TGTGCCAGCAGCTCATTTGTAGGGGGCCCCCGGCAGCCCCAGCATTTG. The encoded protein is CASSSFVGGPRQPQHL.

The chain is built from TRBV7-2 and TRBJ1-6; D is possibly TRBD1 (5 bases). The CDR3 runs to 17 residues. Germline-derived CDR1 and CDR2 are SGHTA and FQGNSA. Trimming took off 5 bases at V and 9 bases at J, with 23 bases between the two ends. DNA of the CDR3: TGTGCCAGCAGCCCAGGACTAGCGGGAGGGGTTGGTTCACCCCTCCACTTT. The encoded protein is CASSPGLAGGVGSPLHF.